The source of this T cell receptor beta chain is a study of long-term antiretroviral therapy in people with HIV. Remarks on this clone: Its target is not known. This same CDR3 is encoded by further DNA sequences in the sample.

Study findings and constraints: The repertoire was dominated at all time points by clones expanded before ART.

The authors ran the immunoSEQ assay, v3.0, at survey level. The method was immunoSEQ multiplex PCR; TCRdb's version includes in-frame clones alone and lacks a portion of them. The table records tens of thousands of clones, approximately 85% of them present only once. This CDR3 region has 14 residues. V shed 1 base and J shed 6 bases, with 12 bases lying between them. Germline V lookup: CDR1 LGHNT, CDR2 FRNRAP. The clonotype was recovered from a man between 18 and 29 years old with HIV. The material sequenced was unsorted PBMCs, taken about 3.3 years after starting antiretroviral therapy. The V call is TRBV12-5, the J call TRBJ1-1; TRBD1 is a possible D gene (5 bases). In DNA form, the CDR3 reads TGTGCTAGTGGTTTGGAAGGGGCTACGGCTGAAGCTTTCTTT. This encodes CASGLEGATAEAFF.